This entry concerns a single T cell receptor (beta chain). A read error may explain this, as a much larger clone is one base away. The source material, RNA transcripts, was used to amplify TCR beta CDR3 regions. With the HTBI primer set, the TCR CDR3 went through a first round of RT-PCR. TCRdb fed the multiplex PCR reads into MiXCR, producing one record per CDR3 protein. The sample consists of roughly 700,000 distinct CDR3 sequences, around 15% of them appearing once. The germline V gene has CDR1 LNHNV and CDR2 YYDKDF (reference sequence). CDR3 length equals 17 residues. The sample belongs to a study of T cells in Graves' hyperthyroidism and ophthalmopathy. Study details: At the time of initial diagnosis and before any treatment, peripheral blood was collected.

More than 8 ml fresh peripheral blood yielded the PBMCs. The TCR sequence derives from a man aged 50-60 years with Graves' hyperthyroidism. The chain recombines TRBV15 with TRBJ2-7, with TRBD2 matching 10 bases. Material: blood. The CDR3, as DNA: TGTGCCACCAGCAGAGATCTTCTCGGGCTAGCGGGAGACGACCAGTACTTC. It encodes CATSRDLLGLAGDDQYF.